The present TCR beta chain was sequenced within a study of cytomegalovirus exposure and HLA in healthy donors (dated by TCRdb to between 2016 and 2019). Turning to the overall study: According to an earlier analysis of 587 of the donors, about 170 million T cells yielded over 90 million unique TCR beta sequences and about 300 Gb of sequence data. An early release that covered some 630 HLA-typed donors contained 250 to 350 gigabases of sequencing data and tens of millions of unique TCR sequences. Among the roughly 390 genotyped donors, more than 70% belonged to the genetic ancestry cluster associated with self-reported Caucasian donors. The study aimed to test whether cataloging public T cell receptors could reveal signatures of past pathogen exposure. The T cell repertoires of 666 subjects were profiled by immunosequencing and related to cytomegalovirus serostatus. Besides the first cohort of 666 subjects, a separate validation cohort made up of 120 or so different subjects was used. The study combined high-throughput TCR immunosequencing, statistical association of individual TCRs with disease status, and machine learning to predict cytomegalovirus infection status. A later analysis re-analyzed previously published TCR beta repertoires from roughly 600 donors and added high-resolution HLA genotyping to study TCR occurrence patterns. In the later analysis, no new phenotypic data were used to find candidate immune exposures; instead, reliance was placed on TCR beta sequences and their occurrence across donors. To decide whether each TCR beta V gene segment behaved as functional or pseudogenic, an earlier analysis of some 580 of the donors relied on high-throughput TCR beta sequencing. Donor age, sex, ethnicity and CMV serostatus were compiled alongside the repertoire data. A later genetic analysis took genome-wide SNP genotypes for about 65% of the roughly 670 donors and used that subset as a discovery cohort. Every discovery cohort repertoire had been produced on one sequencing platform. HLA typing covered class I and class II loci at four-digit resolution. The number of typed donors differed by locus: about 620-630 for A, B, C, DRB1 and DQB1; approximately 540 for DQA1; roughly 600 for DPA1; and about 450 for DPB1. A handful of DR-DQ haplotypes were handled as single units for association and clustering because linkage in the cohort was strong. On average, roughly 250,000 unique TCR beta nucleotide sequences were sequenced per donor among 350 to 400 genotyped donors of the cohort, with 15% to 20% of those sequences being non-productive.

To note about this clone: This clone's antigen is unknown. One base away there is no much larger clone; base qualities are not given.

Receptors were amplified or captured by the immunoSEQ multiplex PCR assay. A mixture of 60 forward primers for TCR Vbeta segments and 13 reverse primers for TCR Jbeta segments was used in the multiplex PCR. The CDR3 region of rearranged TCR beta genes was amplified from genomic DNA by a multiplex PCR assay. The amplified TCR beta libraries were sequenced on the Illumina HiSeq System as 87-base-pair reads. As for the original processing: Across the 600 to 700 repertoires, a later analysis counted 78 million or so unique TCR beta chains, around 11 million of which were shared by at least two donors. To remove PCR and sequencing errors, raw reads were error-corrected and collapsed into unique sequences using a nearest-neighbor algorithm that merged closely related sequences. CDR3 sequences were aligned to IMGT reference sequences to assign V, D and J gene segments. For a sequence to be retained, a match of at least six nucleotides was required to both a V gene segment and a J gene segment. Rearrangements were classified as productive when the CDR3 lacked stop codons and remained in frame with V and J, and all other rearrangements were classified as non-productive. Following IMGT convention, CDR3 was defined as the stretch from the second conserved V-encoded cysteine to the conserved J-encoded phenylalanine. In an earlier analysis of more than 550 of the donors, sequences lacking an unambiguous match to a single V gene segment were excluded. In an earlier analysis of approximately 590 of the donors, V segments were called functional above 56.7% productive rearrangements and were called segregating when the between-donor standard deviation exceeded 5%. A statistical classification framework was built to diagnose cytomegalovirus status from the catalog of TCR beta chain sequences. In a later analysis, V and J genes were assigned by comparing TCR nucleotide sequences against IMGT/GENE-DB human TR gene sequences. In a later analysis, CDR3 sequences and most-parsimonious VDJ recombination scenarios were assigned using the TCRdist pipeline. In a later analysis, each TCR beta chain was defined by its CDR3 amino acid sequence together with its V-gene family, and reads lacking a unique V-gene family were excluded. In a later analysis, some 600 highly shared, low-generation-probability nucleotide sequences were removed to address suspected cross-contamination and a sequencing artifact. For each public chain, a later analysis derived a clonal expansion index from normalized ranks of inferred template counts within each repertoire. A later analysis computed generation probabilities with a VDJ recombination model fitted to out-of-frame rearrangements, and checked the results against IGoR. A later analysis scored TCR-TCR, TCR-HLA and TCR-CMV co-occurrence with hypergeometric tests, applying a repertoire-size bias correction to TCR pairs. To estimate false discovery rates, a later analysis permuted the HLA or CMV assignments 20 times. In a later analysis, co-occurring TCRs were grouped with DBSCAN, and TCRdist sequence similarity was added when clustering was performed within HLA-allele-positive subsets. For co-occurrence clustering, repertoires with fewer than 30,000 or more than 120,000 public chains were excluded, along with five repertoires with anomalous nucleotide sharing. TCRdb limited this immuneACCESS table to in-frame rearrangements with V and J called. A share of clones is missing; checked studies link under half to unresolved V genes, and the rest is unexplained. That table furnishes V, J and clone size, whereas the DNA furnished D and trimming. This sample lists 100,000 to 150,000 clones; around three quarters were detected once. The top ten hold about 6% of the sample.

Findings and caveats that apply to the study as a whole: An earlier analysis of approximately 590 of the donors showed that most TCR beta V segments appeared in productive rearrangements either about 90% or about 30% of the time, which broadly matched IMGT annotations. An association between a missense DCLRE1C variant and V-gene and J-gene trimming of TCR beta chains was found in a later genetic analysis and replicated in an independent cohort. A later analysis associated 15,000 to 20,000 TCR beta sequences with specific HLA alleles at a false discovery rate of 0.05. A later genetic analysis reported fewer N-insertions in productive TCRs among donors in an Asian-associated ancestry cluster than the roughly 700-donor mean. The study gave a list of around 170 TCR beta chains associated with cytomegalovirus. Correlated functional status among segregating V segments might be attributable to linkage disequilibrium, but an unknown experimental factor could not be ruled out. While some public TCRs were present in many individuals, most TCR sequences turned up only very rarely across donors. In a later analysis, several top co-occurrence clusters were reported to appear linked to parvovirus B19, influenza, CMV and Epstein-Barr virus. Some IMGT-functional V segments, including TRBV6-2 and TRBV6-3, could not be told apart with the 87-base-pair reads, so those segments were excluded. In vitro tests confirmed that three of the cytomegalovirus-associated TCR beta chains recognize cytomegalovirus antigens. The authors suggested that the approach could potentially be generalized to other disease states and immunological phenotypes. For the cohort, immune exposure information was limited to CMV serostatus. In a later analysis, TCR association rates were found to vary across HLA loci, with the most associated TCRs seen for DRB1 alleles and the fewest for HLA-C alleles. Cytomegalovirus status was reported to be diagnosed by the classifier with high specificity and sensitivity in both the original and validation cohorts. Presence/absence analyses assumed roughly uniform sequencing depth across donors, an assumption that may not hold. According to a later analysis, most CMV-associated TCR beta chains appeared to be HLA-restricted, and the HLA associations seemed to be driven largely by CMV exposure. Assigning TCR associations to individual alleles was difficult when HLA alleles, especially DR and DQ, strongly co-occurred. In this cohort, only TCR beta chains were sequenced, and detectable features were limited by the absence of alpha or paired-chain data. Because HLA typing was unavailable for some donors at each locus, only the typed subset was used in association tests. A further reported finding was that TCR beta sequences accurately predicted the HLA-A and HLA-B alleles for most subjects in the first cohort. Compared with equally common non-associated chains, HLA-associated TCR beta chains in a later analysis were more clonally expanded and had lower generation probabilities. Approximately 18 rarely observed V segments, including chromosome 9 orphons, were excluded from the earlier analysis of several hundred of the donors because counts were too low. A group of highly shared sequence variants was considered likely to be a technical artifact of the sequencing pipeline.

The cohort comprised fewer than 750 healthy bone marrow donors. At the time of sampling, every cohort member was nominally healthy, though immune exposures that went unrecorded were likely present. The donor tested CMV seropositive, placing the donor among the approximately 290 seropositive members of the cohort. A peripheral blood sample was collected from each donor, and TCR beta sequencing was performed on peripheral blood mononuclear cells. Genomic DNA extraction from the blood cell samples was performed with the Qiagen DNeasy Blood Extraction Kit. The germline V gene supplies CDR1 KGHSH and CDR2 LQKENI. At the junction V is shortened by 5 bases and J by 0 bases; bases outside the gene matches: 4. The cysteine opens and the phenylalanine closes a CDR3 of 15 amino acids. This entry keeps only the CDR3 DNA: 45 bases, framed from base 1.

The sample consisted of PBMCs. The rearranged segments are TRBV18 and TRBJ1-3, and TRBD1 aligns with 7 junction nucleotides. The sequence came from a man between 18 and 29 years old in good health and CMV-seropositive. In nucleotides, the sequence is TGTGCCAGCTCATCCACAGGGGCCTCTGGAAACACCATATATTTT. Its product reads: CASSSTGASGNTIYF.